The next 25 T cell receptor beta chains were all read from a single sample in a study of blood T cell repertoires in COVID-19 (dated by TCRdb to about 2020). The library was produced with the immunoSEQ multiplex PCR assay. TCRdb re-hosts the immuneACCESS table, in-frame sequences only. Its copies lack some clones; in the studies checked, an unresolved V gene accounts for under half of them, and the cause for the rest is not known. Counted in this sample were about 120,000 clones; 82% of them appeared once. Around 7.5% of the sample rests with the top ten. What was sequenced was peripheral blood. These receptors originate from a man in his 70s with active or convalescent COVID-19.

In its sample, this clone was seen a few times. The gene calls are TRBV5-1 and TRBJ2-7; D is possibly TRBD1 (6 bases). Trimming left V 0 bases short and J 3 bases short, with 10 bases between. CDR1 and CDR2 (germline): SGHRS, YFSETQ. This CDR3 has 14 residues. The CDR3 DNA is TGCGCCAGCAGCTTGGGGACAGAATACTACGAGCAGTACTTC. It translates to CASSLGTEYYEQYF.

A single count supports this clone. J is TRBJ1-1 and V is TRBV19; 7 nucleotides align to TRBD1. J was trimmed by 5 bases and V by 1 base; bases with no gene match: 10. This CDR3 contains 16 residues. The V gene's germline CDR1 is LNHDA and CDR2 SQIVND (reference sequence). CDR3 sequence: CASSIVLQGRRTEAFF. The CDR3 nucleotides read TGTGCCAGTAGTATAGTCCTACAGGGGAGGAGGACTGAAGCTTTCTTT.

The table lists this clone with a few counts. The chain couples TRBV15 to TRBJ1-5; D is perhaps TRBD1 (6 bases). Deletions cut 2 bases from V and 6 bases from J, with 11 bases between. The CDR3 length is 14 residues. The V gene's germline CDR1 is LNHNV and CDR2 YYDKDF (reference sequence). CDR3 coding DNA: TGTGCCACCAGCAGATACAGGGAACGTCAGCCCCAGCATTTT. It yields the protein CATSRYRERQPQHF. Drawing the rest from reference TRBV15 and TRBJ1-5, the complete variable domain is DAMVIQNPRYQVTQFGKPVTLSCSQTLNHNVMYWYQQKSSQAPKLLFHYYDKDFNNEADTPDNFQSRRPNTSFCFLDIRSPGLGDTAMYLCATSRYRERQPQHFGDGTRLSIL.

CDR3 residues: CASSKSRIMNTEAFF. CDR3 nucleotides: TGTGCCAGCAGTAAGAGCAGGATCATGAACACTGAAGCTTTCTTT. This sequence joins TRBV27 and TRBJ1-1; D is uncertain. V was trimmed by 5 bases and J by 0 bases, leaving 13 bases between them. Germline V gene data show CDR1 as MNHEY and CDR2 as SMNVEV (reference sequence). The CDR3 has 15 residues.

The chain links TRBV28 to TRBJ1-5, with D hard to call. The CDR3 is 15 amino acids. V lost 3 bases and J 2 bases, leaving 11 bases between the germline ends. Per germline, CDR1 MDHEN and CDR2 SYDVKM. DNA of the CDR3: TGTGCCAGCAGTTTCCCCGGTTTAGGCAATCAGCCCCAGCATTTT. This sequence encodes CASSFPGLGNQPQHF.

The V call is TRBV2, the J call TRBJ2-2; 7 bases match TRBD1. This CDR3 contains 15 residues. Germline lookup yields CDR1 SNHLY and CDR2 FYNNEI. V lost 6 bases to trimming and J lost 5 bases; unmatched junction nucleotides: 9. The CDR3 is CASSPGQLITGELFF. Written as DNA, the CDR3 is TGTGCCAGCAGCCCGGGACAGCTAATTACCGGGGAGCTGTTTTTT.

The V gene is TRBV29-1, the J gene TRBJ2-1; 8 bases are a match to TRBD1. Germline CDR1 reads SQVTM; CDR2 reads ANQGSEA. The CDR3 covers 13 residues. After removal of 1 base from V and 8 bases from J, the junction contained 4 bases not matched to a gene. The CDR3 region is CSVEGTGSYEQFF. CDR3 in DNA: TGCAGCGTTGAAGGGACAGGGAGCTATGAGCAGTTCTTC.

The chain is built from TRBV7-2 and TRBJ1-2; 12 bases are a match to TRBD1. Germline CDR1 and CDR2: SGHTA and FQGNSA. The V gene end was trimmed by 2 bases and the J gene end by 8 bases; junction bases not matched to a gene: 12. The CDR3 is made up of 17 amino acids. CDR3 sequence (DNA): TGTGCCAGCAGCTTAATGGGACAGGGGGCGTTTAACTGGGGCTACACCTTC. This translates into CASSLMGQGAFNWGYTF. Based on the CDR3 plus reference TRBV7-2 and TRBJ1-2, the full variable domain is GAGVSQSPSNKVTEKGKDVELRCDPISGHTALYWYRQSLGQGLEFLIYFQGNSAPDKSGLPSDRFSAERTGGSVSTLTIQRTQQEDSAVYLCASSLMGQGAFNWGYTFGSGTRLTVV.

The rearrangement links TRBV2 to TRBJ1-2; TRBD1 agrees at 10 bases. There are 14 residues in the CDR3. V shed 7 bases, J shed 2 bases, and the junction held 4 bases outside the gene matches. CDR1 and CDR2 from the germline V gene are SNHLY and FYNNEI. The CDR3 sequence: CASIWDRGNYGYTF. The CDR3 DNA reads TGTGCCAGCATTTGGGACAGGGGAAACTATGGCTACACCTTC. Looking up the rest from reference TRBV2 and TRBJ1-2 gives the full variable domain: EPEVTQTPSHQVTQMGQEVILRCVPISNHLYFYWYRQILGQKVEFLVSFYNNEISEKSEIFDDQFSVERPDGSNFTLKIRSTKLEDSAMYFCASIWDRGNYGYTFGSGTRLTVV.

This chain connects TRBV30 to TRBJ1-1; 8 nucleotides align to TRBD1. From germline, CDR1 is GTSNPN and CDR2 SVGIG (reference sequence). CDR3 size: 15 residues. V lost 0 bases to trimming and J lost 4 bases; unmatched junction nucleotides: 7. CDR3 nucleotide sequence: TGTGCCTGGAGTGTATCACCAGGGGGCGGCACTGAAGCTTTCTTT. Its translation is CAWSVSPGGGTEAFF.

J is TRBJ1-2 and V is TRBV6-4; 9 nucleotides agree with TRBD1. V shed 4 bases and J 8 bases; nucleotides not matched to a gene: 5. The CDR3 length is 13 residues. CDR1 MRHNA and CDR2 SNTAGT come from the germline V gene. The DNA for the CDR3 is TGTGCCAGCAGTGCCGGGACAGGGAGCGGCTACACCTTC. Protein sequence: CASSAGTGSGYTF.

This chain joins TRBV28 and TRBJ2-1, with 9 bases lining up with TRBD1. The CDR3 extends over 16 amino acids. The junction had 10 bases not matched to a gene; V was cut back by 2 bases and J by 8 bases. Per the germline V gene, CDR1 is MDHEN and CDR2 is SYDVKM. The CDR3 DNA reads TGTGCCAGCAGTTTAGCCGGGACAGGGTCTTTGCATGAGCAGTTCTTC. Encoded protein: CASSLAGTGSLHEQFF.

This chain uses TRBV6-5 with TRBJ1-2, with D possibly being TRBD1 (5 bases). V lost 6 bases, J lost 3 bases, and 8 bases lay in between. The germline gives CDR1 MNHEY, CDR2 SVGAGI. This CDR3 has 12 amino acids. CDR3 protein: CASSDSYYGYTF. The DNA of the CDR3 is TGTGCCAGCAGCGACAGTTACTATGGCTACACCTTC.

The V call is TRBV6-2 or TRBV6-3, the J call TRBJ2-7; 9 positions match TRBD2. The CDR3 is 17 residues long. The trim removed 0 bases at V and 5 bases at J, leaving 11 bases unmatched. From germline, CDR1 is MNHEY and CDR2 SVGEGT. The CDR3, as DNA: TGTGCCAGCAGTTACTCGATCCCTGGCGGGAGGGAAAACGAGCAGTACTTC. Translating it yields CASSYSIPGGRENEQYF.

The rearrangement uses TRBV5-1 and TRBJ2-1, with TRBD2 matching over 11 bases. Germline trimming cut 2 bases from V and 6 bases from J; bases unmatched to any gene: 4. This CDR3 comprises 15 residues. Germline-derived CDR1 and CDR2 are SGHRS and YFSETQ. CDR3: CASSLLAGVVNEQFF. The CDR3 nucleotides are TGCGCCAGCAGCTTACTAGCGGGAGTCGTCAATGAGCAGTTCTTC.

The gene calls are TRBV3-1 (or the pseudogene TRBV3-2) and TRBJ2-5, with D maybe TRBD2 (5 bases). This CDR3 spans 15 amino acids. Germline V gene data show CDR1 as LGHDT and CDR2 as YNNKEL (reference sequence). V gave up 4 bases and J gave up 4 bases, with 16 bases separating them. CDR3 DNA sequence: TGTGCCAGCAGCCCTCGTTGGCGGGCTACAGAGACCCAGTACTTC. Translating gives CASSPRWRATETQYF.

The rearrangement uses TRBV9 and TRBJ2-3, with TRBD2 matching 7 bases. Losses at the gene ends were 4 bases for V and 1 base for J; bases not matched to a gene: 12. In germline, CDR1 is SGDLS, CDR2 YYNGEE. This CDR3 comprises 17 residues. The DNA for the CDR3 is TGTGCCAGCAGCCCCCACTGGGCGGGAGATGGCACAGATACGCAGTATTTT. Its protein is CASSPHWAGDGTDTQYF.

This clone was detected only a few times. The chain has TRBV19 and TRBJ1-1, with a possible D match to TRBD1 (5 bases). V dropped 7 bases and J dropped 3 bases, with 21 bases sitting between them. Germline lookup yields CDR1 LNHDA and CDR2 SQIVND (reference sequence). This CDR3 has 16 amino acids. The CDR3 DNA sequence: TGTGCCAGTACCCAGGGTGGGTTTGGCGGCTACACTGAAGCTTTCTTT. Its protein is CASTQGGFGGYTEAFF.

J is TRBJ2-7 and V is TRBV28; D unclear. The CDR3 runs 13 residues. Trimming took off 2 bases at V and 3 bases at J, with 8 bases between the two ends. Germline V gives CDR1 MDHEN, CDR2 SYDVKM. The chain's CDR3 is CASSLRPSYEQYF. The CDR3 DNA follows: TGTGCCAGCAGTTTACGTCCGAGCTACGAGCAGTACTTC.

This chain joins TRBV28 and TRBJ2-7; D not certain. The germline V gene has CDR1 MDHEN and CDR2 SYDVKM. The CDR3 is made up of 11 amino acids. The V end was cut by 4 bases, the J end by 6 bases, with 7 bases between. This CDR3 is CASSSQVEQYF. The CDR3 DNA reads as TGTGCCAGCAGTTCGCAGGTCGAGCAGTACTTC.

This clone was seen once. The chain couples TRBV9 to TRBJ2-2, with D tentatively TRBD1 (5 bases). The CDR3 covers 15 residues. Per germline, CDR1 SGDLS and CDR2 YYNGEE. V was pared by 0 bases and J by 7 bases, with 13 bases between. For the CDR3, the DNA is TGTGCCAGCAGCGTAGAGGCAGGGTCTGGCGGGGAGCTGTTTTTT. Protein: CASSVEAGSGGELFF.

The V gene is TRBV24-1, the J gene TRBJ2-2, with 15 bases matching TRBD2. Germline V gene sequence: CDR1 KGHDR, CDR2 SFDVKD. CDR3 size: 18 residues. V shed 4 bases and J 4 bases; nucleotides not matched to a gene: 6. DNA for the CDR3: TGTGCCACCAGTGACGGGACTAGCGGGAGGTTCGTCACCGGGGAGCTGTTTTTT. It codes for CATSDGTSGRFVTGELFF.

J is TRBJ1-5 and V is TRBV5-6, with D possibly being TRBD1 (6 bases). Germline assignment: CDR1 SGHDT and CDR2 YYEEEE. The CDR3 has 16 amino acids. The V gene lost 1 base and the J gene lost 7 bases, with 18 bases spanning the gap. CDR3 bases: TGTGCCAGCAGCTTGTTCGGCGGGGGGGCTTACCAGCCCCAGCATTTT. Translation gives CASSLFGGGAYQPQHF.

The chain couples TRBV18 to TRBJ2-7; possible D gene TRBD1, 6 bases. V lost 3 bases and J lost 0, with 12 bases in between. CDR1 and CDR2 (germline): KGHSH, LQKENI. The CDR3 contains 15 residues. CDR3 coding DNA: TGTGCCAGCTCACCTCCGGACAGAGCCTCCTACGAGCAGTACTTC. Protein: CASSPPDRASYEQYF.

The table lists this clone with a count of one. The V call is TRBV18, the J call TRBJ1-1, with a tentative D call TRBD1 (6 bases). CDR3 length: 15 amino acids. Germline V lookup: CDR1 KGHSH, CDR2 LQKENI. V dropped 3 bases and J dropped 0 bases, with 11 bases sitting between them. Here the CDR3 reads CASSPRDTMNTEAFF. DNA for the CDR3: TGTGCCAGCTCACCTAGGGACACTATGAACACTGAAGCTTTCTTT.